The 10 T cell receptor beta chains listed next were all sequenced from one sample in a study of regulatory T cells in long-lasting Graves disease. Investigators prepared the TCR beta libraries by applying iRepertoire HTBI primers and Arm-PCR of CDR3 regions. TCRdb fed the multiplex PCR reads into MiXCR, producing one record per CDR3 protein. The sample contains about 660,000 distinct CDR3 sequences, 25% to 35% of which appear only once. Sample time point: persistent/refractory GD, antithyroid drugs over 5 years with positive TRAb. RNA from PBMCs was the source of the TCR library. The input for sequencing was peripheral blood mononuclear cells (PBMCs), taken when the disease was refractory, from a patient treated with antithyroid drugs. The source of these receptors is a female donor with Graves disease.

The CDR3 nucleotides read TGTGCCAGTAGTATAGTCGAGACGGGGTGGATGAACACTGAAGCTTTCTTT. Translating it yields CASSIVETGWMNTEAFF. The chain is built from TRBV19 and TRBJ1-1; D not resolved. V lost 1 base to trimming and J lost 0 bases, with 15 bases between them. The CDR3 spans 17 residues. The germline gives CDR1 LNHDA, CDR2 SQIVND (reference sequence).

The genes are TRBV20-1 and TRBJ1-2, with a tentative D call TRBD1 (5 bases). Germline V CDR1 and CDR2: DFQATT, SNEGSKA (reference sequence). The V and J ends lost 3 bases and 7 bases respectively, with 18 bases between them. The length of the CDR3 is 14 residues. CDR3: CSASDGWQGGGYTF. For the CDR3, the DNA is TGCAGTGCTAGCGACGGTTGGCAGGGCGGTGGCTACACCTTC.

This clonotype was seen at least ten times. The chain carries TRBV12-3 or TRBV12-4 and TRBJ1-1; the D is unclear. V gave up 6 bases and J gave up 0 bases, with 11 bases separating them. This CDR3 region has 14 residues. In nucleotides, the CDR3 is TGTGCCAGCAGCTTACAAGATATGAACACTGAAGCTTTCTTT. Encoded protein: CASSLQDMNTEAFF.

This clonotype was counted many times. CDR3: CASGQGRGNSPLHF. CDR3 sequence (DNA): TGTGCCAGCGGACAGGGGCGAGGAAATTCACCCCTCCACTTT. The chain combines TRBV28 with TRBJ1-6; the match to TRBD1 covers 9 bases. Germline V gene lookup returns CDR1 MDHEN and CDR2 SYDVKM. This CDR3 is 14 amino acids long. The J segment lost 7 bases and the V segment lost 8 bases, leaving 6 bases of the junction unmatched.

The V and J genes are TRBV10-2 and TRBJ1-3; D is perhaps TRBD1 (5 bases). V lost 2 bases, J lost 1 base, and 9 bases lay in between. This CDR3 has 15 amino acids. Germline loops: CDR1 WSHSY, CDR2 SAAADI. The CDR3 sequence is CASSEKAGSGNTIYF. CDR3 sequence (DNA): TGCGCCAGCAGTGAGAAGGCAGGGTCTGGAAACACCATATATTTT.

V and J are TRBV3-1 and TRBJ2-2; TRBD1 might be the D (5 bases). The CDR3 has 17 amino acids. Germline CDR1 LGHDT, CDR2 YNNKEL (reference sequence). Trimming took off 0 bases at V and 2 bases at J, with 13 bases between the two ends. The CDR3 loop is CASSQDKGLLNTGELFF. In nucleotides, the CDR3 is TGTGCCAGCAGCCAAGATAAGGGGCTACTAAACACCGGGGAGCTGTTTTTT.

This clonotype occurred many times. The genes are TRBV19 and TRBJ2-7; possible D gene TRBD1, 6 bases. Trimming stripped 5 bases from V and 0 bases from J, with 17 bases between. Germline lookup yields CDR1 LNHDA and CDR2 SQIVND (reference sequence). This CDR3 is built from 16 residues. Here the CDR3 reads CASSSTPDSSSYEQYF. The CDR3 DNA reads as TGTGCCAGTAGTTCCACCCCGGACAGCTCCTCCTACGAGCAGTACTTC.

This clonotype was recorded a few times. The DNA of the CDR3 is TGTGCCAGTAGTTCTTCCGGGACAGGGTTCTATGGCTACACCTTC. Protein product: CASSSSGTGFYGYTF. J is TRBJ1-2 and V is TRBV19; 9 nucleotides line up with TRBD1. Trimming at V came to 5 bases and at J to 4 bases, leaving 8 bases not matched to a gene. The CDR3 covers 15 residues. Per germline, CDR1 LNHDA and CDR2 SQIVND (reference sequence).

CDR3 amino acids: CASSQLLAVNTGELFF. The CDR3 region has the DNA TGTGCCAGCAGTCAACTACTAGCGGTGAACACCGGGGAGCTGTTTTTT. This chain uses TRBV6-2 or TRBV6-3 with TRBJ2-2, with TRBD2 matching 8 bases. Germline loops: CDR1 MNHEY, CDR2 SVGEGT. Trimming cost V 5 bases and J 1 base; bases outside gene matches: 6. The CDR3 extends over 16 amino acids.

This clonotype was seen only a few times. In DNA, the CDR3 is TGCAGCGGTCGCAACCCGGAAGGCTACACCTTC. Translated, it gives CSGRNPEGYTF. The V gene is TRBV29-1, the J gene TRBJ1-2; no reliable D call. Germline V gene sequence: CDR1 SQVTM, CDR2 ANQGSEA. This CDR3 is 11 amino acids long. Deletions cut 7 bases from V and 8 bases from J, with 14 bases between.